The 32 T cell receptor beta chains below come from one sample, sequenced in a study of shared clonotypes between healthy human individuals. TCRdb's copy holds only in-frame clones and misses some; the assay was immunoSEQ multiplex PCR. This table has about 680,000 clones, roughly nine tenths appearing once. Naive CD8 cells, CD45RO-negative and positively selected for CCR7, excluded terminally differentiated effector memory CD45RA+ cells. Input material: naive CD8+ T cells sorted from blood. The receptors were sampled from a man aged 30 to 39 in good health.

The rearrangement uses TRBV6-5 and TRBJ2-5; D unclear. From germline, CDR1 is MNHEY and CDR2 SVGAGI. The CDR3 consists of 16 residues. Trimming took 0 bases from V and 5 from J, leaving 16 bases between them. The CDR3: CASSYSAFDSRETQYF. The CDR3 DNA follows: TGTGCCAGCAGTTACTCGGCTTTCGATAGCAGGGAGACCCAGTACTTC.

CDR3 loop: CASSLVGKNTEAFF. The CDR3 DNA reads TGTGCCAGCAGCTTAGTAGGGAAGAACACTGAAGCTTTCTTT. The chain combines TRBV7-3 with TRBJ1-1; no firm D call. CDR1 and CDR2 from the germline V gene are SGHTA and FQGTGA. V lost 2 bases and J 1 base, leaving 8 bases between the germline ends. There are 14 residues in the CDR3.

This clone was seen a few times. The J gene is TRBJ2-7, the V gene TRBV6-6, with D unresolved. CDR1 MNHNY and CDR2 SVGAGI come from the germline V gene (reference sequence). This CDR3 has 13 residues. Deletions cut 6 bases from V and 5 bases from J, with 14 bases between. CDR3 loop: CASSPGRPNEQYF. The CDR3 DNA follows: TGTGCCAGCAGCCCCGGGCGGCCGAACGAGCAGTACTTC.

Concerning this clone itself: The same CDR3 is also encoded by other DNA sequences in this sample. The chain joins TRBV27 to TRBJ2-1; maybe TRBD2 (6 bases). Trimming shortened V by 2 bases and J by 7 bases, and 9 bases separated the two germline ends. Germline V CDR1 and CDR2: MNHEY, SMNVEV (reference sequence). The CDR3 runs to 13 residues. In nucleotides, the CDR3 is TGTGCCAGCAGTTTAGCGGGAAGGAATGAGCAGTTCTTC. Its translation: CASSLAGRNEQFF.

The chain combines TRBV27 with TRBJ2-7; the match to TRBD1 covers 9 bases. Trimming removed 6 bases from V and 2 bases from J; junction bases left unmatched: 11. CDR3 length equals 16 residues. Germline V gene lookup returns CDR1 MNHEY and CDR2 SMNVEV (reference sequence). CDR3 loop: CASSASSGDRAYEQYF. The DNA of the CDR3 is TGTGCCAGCAGCGCTAGCTCCGGGGACAGGGCCTACGAGCAGTACTTC.

V and J are TRBV27 and TRBJ2-7, with D possibly called TRBD1 or TRBD2 (5 bases each). Germline V gene lookup returns CDR1 MNHEY and CDR2 SMNVEV (reference sequence). Trimming pared 6 bases from V and 4 bases from J, leaving 22 bases between. This CDR3 region has 16 residues. The CDR3 is CASSPGPEAGLYEQYF. The CDR3 DNA is TGTGCCAGCAGCCCGGGGCCGGAGGCTGGCTTGTACGAGCAGTACTTC.

The chain joins TRBV27 to TRBJ2-2; no reliable D call. The CDR3 length is 16 residues. V was trimmed by 1 base and J by 0 bases, leaving 9 bases between them. Germline V gene lookup returns CDR1 MNHEY and CDR2 SMNVEV (reference sequence). The CDR3 here is CASSLLGQANTGELFF. In nucleotides, the CDR3 is TGTGCCAGCAGTTTATTAGGGCAGGCGAACACCGGGGAGCTGTTTTTT.

This chain uses TRBV7-9 with TRBJ1-1, with a weak D call TRBD1 (6 bases). The CDR3 totals 12 residues. V lost 7 bases and J lost 6, with 12 bases in between. In germline, CDR1 is SEHNR, CDR2 FQNEAQ (reference sequence). Here the CDR3 DNA reads TGTGCCAGCACCAACGAGGGGGCTGAAGCTTTCTTT. Translation gives CASTNEGAEAFF.

This chain connects TRBV5-4 to TRBJ2-2; no clear D. V dropped 6 bases and J dropped 6 bases, with 15 bases sitting between them. The CDR3 has 14 amino acids. From germline, CDR1 is SGHNT and CDR2 YYREEE (reference sequence). CDR3 sequence reads: CASTSGDYPGELFF. CDR3 nucleotide sequence: TGTGCCAGCACCTCGGGTGATTACCCCGGGGAGCTGTTTTTT. Together with reference TRBV5-4 and TRBJ2-2, the CDR3 gives the full variable domain: ETGVTQSPTHLIKTRGQQVTLRCSSQSGHNTVSWYQQALGQGPQFIFQYYREEENGRGNFPPRFSGLQFPNYSSELNVNALELDDSALYLCASTSGDYPGELFFGEGSRLTVL.

The chain joins TRBV7-9 to TRBJ2-5; no clear D gene. CDR1 is SEHNR and CDR2 is FQNEAQ in the germline V gene (reference sequence). The CDR3 length is 13 residues. With 8 bases removed from V and 2 bases from J, the gap between germline ends came to 12 bases. The CDR3, as DNA: TGTGCCAGCGTAGGGAAGTGGCAAGAGACCCAGTACTTC. Protein product: CASVGKWQETQYF.

The chain recombines TRBV6-5 with TRBJ1-1; the D gene is possibly TRBD1 (5 bases). This CDR3 comprises 14 residues. Deletions cut 4 bases from V and 3 bases from J, with 12 bases between. Germline CDR1 and CDR2: MNHEY and SVGAGI. CDR3 sequence (DNA): TGTGCCAGCAGTTTCGGTGGGGGGGACACTGAAGCTTTCTTT. Protein product: CASSFGGGDTEAFF.

The chain links TRBV5-1 to TRBJ2-5; tentatively, D is TRBD1 or TRBD2 (5 bases each). The CDR3 consists of 15 residues. Germline CDR1 is SGHRS and CDR2 is YFSETQ. V lost 2 bases and J lost 5, with 16 bases in between. CDR3 coding DNA: TGCGCCAGCAGCTTAAACGTGGGAGAGGGGGAGACCCAGTACTTC. Encoded protein: CASSLNVGEGETQYF.

The chain is built from TRBV7-9 and TRBJ2-3, with D possibly being TRBD2 (6 bases). Trimming removed 4 bases from V and 3 bases from J, with 8 bases in between. CDR3 size: 13 residues. In germline, CDR1 is SEHNR, CDR2 FQNEAQ (reference sequence). CDR3 nucleotides: TGTGCCAGCAGCTCCGGGAGAACAGATACGCAGTATTTT. It specifies CASSSGRTDTQYF.

V and J are TRBV5-4 and TRBJ2-7, with a weak D call TRBD1 (5 bases). The germline gives CDR1 SGHNT, CDR2 YYREEE (reference sequence). The CDR3 is 12 residues long. Between the trimmed V and J ends, which lost 3 bases and 5 bases, there was a span of 9 bases. CDR3 in amino acids: CASSWAGHEQYF. The CDR3 region has the DNA TGTGCCAGCAGCTGGGCAGGGCACGAGCAGTACTTC.

This clone showed up just once. The rearrangement links TRBV5-6 to TRBJ2-7; no firm D call. Trimming removed 0 bases from V and 6 bases from J, with 10 bases in between. Germline V gene sequence: CDR1 SGHDT, CDR2 YYEEEE. This CDR3 is built from 13 residues. The CDR3 sequence: CASSLGAGGEQYF. For the CDR3, the DNA is TGTGCCAGCAGCTTGGGGGCCGGTGGCGAGCAGTACTTC.

The genes are TRBV18 and TRBJ2-2, with a tentative D call TRBD2 (6 bases). Trimming took 2 bases from V and 4 from J, leaving 11 bases between them. This CDR3 is built from 15 residues. CDR1 and CDR2 from the germline V gene are KGHSH and LQKENI. The CDR3 region has the DNA TGTGCCAGCTCACCATATCAGGAGGGCACCGGGGAGCTGTTTTTT. It translates to CASSPYQEGTGELFF.

V is TRBV29-1 and J is TRBJ2-2, with D tentatively TRBD1 (5 bases). Looked up from germline, CDR1 is SQVTM and CDR2 is ANQGSEA. The CDR3 extends over 13 amino acids. V gave up 5 bases and J gave up 0 bases, with 7 bases separating them. The CDR3 nucleotides read TGCAGCGTTCAGGGAACGAACACCGGGGAGCTGTTTTTT. Translated: CSVQGTNTGELFF.

The V gene is TRBV27, the J gene TRBJ2-5; D is tentatively TRBD1 or TRBD2 (5 bases each). V gave up 5 bases and J gave up 4 bases, with 14 bases separating them. Germline-derived CDR1 and CDR2 are MNHEY and SMNVEV (reference sequence). There are 14 residues in the CDR3. CDR3 region: CASSTGPGGETQYF. In nucleotides, the CDR3 is TGTGCCAGCAGTACAGGCCCCGGAGGAGAGACCCAGTACTTC.

The chain is built from TRBV28 and TRBJ2-1, with D possibly matching TRBD1 (6 bases). V lost 5 bases and J lost 6, with 11 bases in between. This CDR3 is built from 13 residues. Germline assignment: CDR1 MDHEN and CDR2 SYDVKM. The CDR3 bases are TGTGCCAGCAGTCCGACAGGTTTCAATGAGCAGTTCTTC. It codes for CASSPTGFNEQFF.

This chain connects TRBV10-2 to TRBJ2-1, with 9 positions matching TRBD2. This CDR3 has 17 amino acids. Losses at the gene ends were 4 bases for V and 8 bases for J; bases not matched to a gene: 15. Germline-derived CDR1 and CDR2 are WSHSY and SAAADI. In nucleotides, the CDR3 is TGCGCCAGCAGTGGGGGTGGCGGGAGGGCCCCGACGGATGAGCAGTTCTTC. It translates to CASSGGGGRAPTDEQFF.

This sequence joins TRBV29-1 and TRBJ1-2; D uncertain. The CDR3 sequence is 14 residues long. V was shortened by 7 bases and J by 10 bases, with 25 bases between the two germline ends. Germline assignment: CDR1 SQVTM and CDR2 ANQGSEA. The chain's CDR3 is CSARTGPGPINYTF. For the CDR3, the DNA is TGCAGCGCCCGAACCGGGCCAGGCCCAATTAACTACACCTTC.

This chain links TRBV6-1 with TRBJ2-7; unclear D gene. Germline-derived CDR1 and CDR2 are MNHNS and SASEGT. CDR3 size: 12 residues. Trimming shortened V by 6 bases and J by 2 bases, and 8 bases separated the two germline ends. The CDR3, as DNA: TGTGCCAGCAGCGTACCCCCCTACGAGCAGTACTTC. Translating gives CASSVPPYEQYF.

This clone was detected only once. The chain combines TRBV27 with TRBJ2-1, with TRBD2 as a possible D gene (6 bases). The CDR3 loop spans 16 amino acids. With 0 bases removed from V and 4 bases from J, the gap between germline ends came to 13 bases. From germline, CDR1 is MNHEY and CDR2 SMNVEV (reference sequence). The CDR3 region has the DNA TGTGCCAGCAGTTTATCGATCGGGAGTGCGTACAATGAGCAGTTCTTC. Translated: CASSLSIGSAYNEQFF.

This chain links TRBV27 with TRBJ2-1; the D is unclear. The CDR3 covers 14 residues. Trimming removed 5 bases from V and 0 bases from J, with 8 bases in between. Germline CDR1 is MNHEY and CDR2 is SMNVEV (reference sequence). CDR3 amino acids: CASSHLSSYNEQFF. The CDR3 DNA reads TGTGCCAGCAGTCACTTGAGCTCCTACAATGAGCAGTTCTTC.

Remarks on this clone: This sample also contains other DNA sequences that code for the same CDR3. The rearrangement joins TRBV5-1 to TRBJ2-7, with 10 positions matching TRBD2. The CDR3 sequence is 15 residues long. The trim removed 0 bases at V and 3 bases at J, leaving 3 bases unmatched. Germline assignment: CDR1 SGHRS and CDR2 YFSETQ. The CDR3 sequence: CASSLAASGSYEQYF. Written as DNA, the CDR3 is TGCGCCAGCAGCTTGGCCGCTAGCGGGAGCTACGAGCAGTACTTC.

The chain recombines TRBV18 with TRBJ1-2; 11 bases are shared with TRBD1. The ends lost 0 bases at V and 8 bases at J; junction bases unmatched: 8. The germline V gene encodes CDR1 KGHSH and CDR2 LQKENI. The CDR3 runs to 16 residues. Here the CDR3 reads CASSPPMGQGGSGYTF. CDR3 DNA: TGTGCCAGCTCACCACCGATGGGACAGGGGGGATCCGGCTACACCTTC. The full variable domain, its missing parts supplied by reference TRBV18 and TRBJ1-2, is NAGVMQNPRHLVRRRGQEARLRCSPMKGHSHVYWYRQLPEEGLKFMVYLQKENIIDESGMPKERFSAEFPKEGPSILRIQQVVRGDSAAYFCASSPPMGQGGSGYTFGSGTRLTVV.

Comment on this clone: The identical CDR3 is also encoded by other nucleotide sequences in the sample. CDR3 sequence (DNA): TGTGCCAGCAGTTTTGGGGTGAACACCGGGGAGCTGTTTTTT. Translating gives CASSFGVNTGELFF. The J gene is TRBJ2-2, the V gene TRBV27; D is undetermined. Germline V lookup: CDR1 MNHEY, CDR2 SMNVEV (reference sequence). Trimming cost V 3 bases and J 1 base, with 6 bases left between them. CDR3 length equals 14 residues.

The chain has TRBV5-4 and TRBJ2-5; the D is unclear. CDR1 is SGHNT, CDR2 YYREEE, per germline (reference sequence). This CDR3 comprises 14 residues. V shed 2 bases and J shed 4 bases, with 12 bases lying between them. The CDR3 region has the DNA TGTGCCAGCAGCTTTCGTCAGTCGATAGAGACCCAGTACTTC. Translation gives CASSFRQSIETQYF.

The V call is TRBV14, the J call TRBJ2-7, with D unresolved. The germline gives CDR1 SGHDN, CDR2 FVKESK. CDR3 length equals 16 residues. The V gene lost 2 bases and the J gene lost 2 bases, with 16 bases spanning the gap. As DNA, the CDR3 is TGTGCCAGCAGCCAATCGTTGGGCTTCCTAGCCTACGAGCAGTACTTC. Encoded protein: CASSQSLGFLAYEQYF.

The chain combines TRBV27 with TRBJ2-1, with unresolved D. Germline V CDR1 and CDR2: MNHEY, SMNVEV (reference sequence). Deletions cut 4 bases from V and 9 bases from J, with 13 bases between. This CDR3 has 13 residues. The CDR3 region has the DNA TGTGCCAGCAGTTATCCCGCTGATGGTGAGCAGTTCTTC. Protein: CASSYPADGEQFF.

The J gene is TRBJ2-3, the V gene TRBV27; 12 positions agree with TRBD1. Germline lookup yields CDR1 MNHEY and CDR2 SMNVEV (reference sequence). CDR3 length: 16 residues. J was trimmed by 4 bases and V by 4 bases; bases with no gene match: 6. The CDR3 reads CASSSLGQGAADTQYF. The CDR3 bases are TGTGCCAGCAGTTCCCTGGGACAGGGGGCTGCAGATACGCAGTATTTT.

The chain is built from TRBV29-1 and TRBJ2-5; tentatively, D is TRBD1 (5 bases). From germline, CDR1 is SQVTM and CDR2 ANQGSEA. This CDR3 has 11 residues. V lost 6 bases and J 4 bases, leaving 9 bases between the germline ends. The CDR3 nucleotides read TGCAGCGTACCCGACAGAGAGACCCAGTACTTC. Protein product: CSVPDRETQYF.